These 13 T cell receptor beta chains were all obtained from the same sample, sequenced in a study of beta chain features in type 1 diabetes. Of the isolated RNA, all was reverse transcribed, and so the sequenced material was expressed TCRB transcripts. Only in-frame clones appear in the TCRdb table, and some are missing; sequencing was by immunoSEQ multiplex PCR. The repertoire includes 130,000 or so clones, roughly 10% of them detected once, and 0.75% sits in the top ten. No antigen has been identified for these receptors. Findings and limits, study-wide: All four CD4+ subsets of Type 1 diabetes patients contained TCRB CDR3s that were moderately but significantly shorter.

Sequencing was performed on central memory CD4+ T cells from blood. These receptors were obtained from a man aged 30 to 39 with type 1 diabetes.

This clone was observed a few times. DNA of the CDR3: TGTGCCAGCAGCCCGACAGGGGTCTCTGGGGCCAACGTCCTGACTTTC. Its translation: CASSPTGVSGANVLTF. This rearrangement joins TRBV5-4 to TRBJ2-6; 8 nucleotides match TRBD1. This CDR3 is built from 16 residues. The germline V gene encodes CDR1 SGHNT and CDR2 YYREEE (reference sequence). Trimming removed 4 bases from V and 0 bases from J; junction bases left unmatched: 3. The full variable domain, in which reference TRBV5-4 and TRBJ2-6 provide the parts outside the CDR3, is ETGVTQSPTHLIKTRGQQVTLRCSSQSGHNTVSWYQQALGQGPQFIFQYYREEENGRGNFPPRFSGLQFPNYSSELNVNALELDDSALYLCASSPTGVSGANVLTFGAGSRLTVL.

CDR3 in amino acids: CASSLRYAGSNEQFF. CDR3 in DNA: TGTGCCAGCAGCTTACGGTATGCAGGGTCCAATGAGCAGTTCTTC. The V call is TRBV7-2, the J call TRBJ2-1; D is possibly TRBD1 (5 bases). This CDR3 spans 15 amino acids. The germline CDR1 and CDR2 sequences are SGHTA and FQGNSA. The germline V and J ends were trimmed by 2 bases and 6 bases, with 14 bases remaining between them.

This clone was found a few times. CDR3 loop: CASSLGSGGAEETQYF. CDR3 sequence (DNA): TGTGCCAGCAGTTTGGGTAGCGGGGGGGCGGAAGAGACCCAGTACTTC. This chain joins TRBV27 and TRBJ2-5; 11 nucleotides align to TRBD2. Germline-derived CDR1 and CDR2 are MNHEY and SMNVEV (reference sequence). With V trimmed by 3 bases and J by 3 bases, 6 bases remained unmatched. CDR3 length equals 16 residues.

The genes are TRBV19 and TRBJ1-1; TRBD1 agrees at 9 bases. CDR1 and CDR2 from the germline V gene are LNHDA and SQIVND (reference sequence). With 5 bases clipped from V and 6 bases from J, the junction kept 7 bases outside the gene matches. CDR3 length: 14 amino acids. The CDR3 DNA reads TGTGCCAGTAGTGTTGGACAGGGGTGGCCTGAAGCTTTCTTT. It translates to CASSVGQGWPEAFF.

V usage is TRBV6-5 and J usage is TRBJ2-5, with 7 positions matching TRBD1. Germline values: CDR1 MNHEY, CDR2 SVGAGI. Unmatched junction bases numbered 3, after V lost 6 bases and J lost 5 bases. This CDR3 region has 12 residues. DNA for the CDR3: TGTGCCAGCAGGACACAGGGGGAGACCCAGTACTTC. It codes for CASRTQGETQYF.

This clone has only a few counts. The chain recombines TRBV11-2 with TRBJ2-7; D may be TRBD1 (6 bases). Trimming left V 4 bases short and J 6 bases short, with 13 bases between. The CDR3 loop spans 13 amino acids. Germline CDR1 and CDR2: SGHAT and FQNNGV. Here the CDR3 reads CASSSVGAGEQYF. CDR3 DNA: TGTGCCAGCAGCTCGGTGGGGGCGGGCGAGCAGTACTTC.

In its sample, this clone was seen a few times. V and J are TRBV7-9 and TRBJ2-1, with TRBD1 matching 10 bases. V was pared by 4 bases and J by 1 base, with 7 bases of the junction left unmatched. Germline CDR1 reads SEHNR; CDR2 reads FQNEAQ (reference sequence). There are 17 residues in the CDR3. Here the CDR3 reads CASSSTGQGVSYNEQFF. In nucleotides, the CDR3 is TGTGCCAGCAGCTCAACTGGACAGGGGGTGTCCTACAATGAGCAGTTCTTC.

This clone was counted many times. The CDR3 DNA follows: TGTGCCAGCAGCTTAGAACCCCCCAGAATATCCTACGAGCAGTACTTC. Translating it yields CASSLEPPRISYEQYF. This sequence joins TRBV7-2 and TRBJ2-7; D gene uncertain. Per germline, CDR1 SGHTA and CDR2 FQGNSA. This CDR3 is 16 amino acids long. V was pared by 1 base and J by 1 base, with 14 bases between.

This clone came up a few times. This chain links TRBV28 with TRBJ1-1; 11 bases map to TRBD1. V dropped 11 bases and J dropped 7; count of bases not matched to a gene: 6. CDR3 size: 12 residues. CDR1 and CDR2 (germline): MDHEN, SYDVKM. The CDR3 spells CAGGQGASEAFF. The CDR3 region has the DNA TGTGCCGGAGGACAGGGGGCTAGTGAAGCTTTCTTT. The whole variable domain, filled in from reference TRBV28 and TRBJ1-1, reads DVKVTQSSRYLVKRTGEKVFLECVQDMDHENMFWYRQDPGLGLRLIYFSYDVKMKEKGDIPEGYSVSREKKERFSLILESASTNQTSMYLCAGGQGASEAFFGQGTRLTVV.

The gene calls are TRBV14 and TRBJ2-7; D is possibly TRBD1 (6 bases). The V gene's germline CDR1 is SGHDN and CDR2 FVKESK. CDR3 length: 14 residues. Trimming left V 4 bases short and J 0 bases short, with 10 bases between. CDR3 protein: CASSLGQSSYEQYF. CDR3 nucleotides: TGTGCCAGCAGCCTAGGACAGAGCTCCTACGAGCAGTACTTC. The whole variable domain, filled in from reference TRBV14 and TRBJ2-7, reads EAGVTQFPSHSVIEKGQTVTLRCDPISGHDNLYWYRRVMGKEIKFLLHFVKESKQDESGMPNNRFLAERTGGTYSTLKVQPAELEDSGVYFCASSLGQSSYEQYFGPGTRLTVT.

V gene TRBV6-6 combines with J gene TRBJ1-2; 9 bases align to TRBD1. This CDR3 is 13 amino acids long. The V gene's germline CDR1 is MNHNY and CDR2 SVGAGI (reference sequence). After removal of 2 bases from V and 8 bases from J, the junction contained 3 bases not matched to a gene. This chain's CDR3 is CASSYTGTGGYTF. Written as DNA, the CDR3 is TGTGCCAGCAGTTACACCGGGACAGGGGGCTACACCTTC.

This clone has just a few counts. The V call is TRBV12-5, the J call TRBJ2-3; D perhaps matches TRBD2 (5 bases). CDR3 length equals 14 residues. CDR1 is LGHNT, CDR2 FRNRAP, per germline. V lost 4 bases and J lost 4, with 12 bases in between. CDR3 sequence reads: CASGSLASSDTQYF. CDR3 bases: TGTGCTAGTGGTTCCTTAGCGTCTTCAGATACGCAGTATTTT.

As DNA, the CDR3 is TGTGCCAGTAGTATAAACGGGGGAGTCACAGATACGCAGTATTTT. Its protein product is CASSINGGVTDTQYF. The chain carries TRBV19 and TRBJ2-3; D is perhaps TRBD2 (6 bases). The V end lost 2 bases, the J end lost 2 bases, and 11 bases lay between the germline ends. The V gene's germline CDR1 is LNHDA and CDR2 SQIVND (reference sequence). CDR3 size: 15 residues.